This T cell receptor beta chain was sequenced in a study of CD8+ T cells in alopecia areata. Trimming stripped 1 base from V and 5 bases from J, with 14 bases between. The CDR3 extends over 15 amino acids. Germline-derived CDR1 and CDR2 are SGHVS and FNYEAQ. Study findings and constraints: Alphabeta T cells residing in normal skin are also sequenced in scalp samples.

Details on this clone: What it recognizes is unknown.

Investigators isolated RNA and reverse transcribed it into cDNA to act as the sequencing template. TCRdb's copy holds only in-frame clones and misses some; the assay was immunoSEQ multiplex PCR. The data contain 100,000 or so clones, approximately 63% of them seen just once; the ten biggest clones take up roughly 17%. Noted treatment: oral pan-JAK inhibitor, 5-10 mg twice daily. The investigators collected lesional scalp punch biopsies and peripheral blood from alopecia areata patients. The sequencing used CD8+ T cells sorted from blood, collected between weeks 55 and 70, from a patient treated with tofacitinib. This sequence joins TRBV7-6 and TRBJ2-5, with a weak D call TRBD1 (5 bases). The receptor was isolated from a human donor with alopecia areata. The CDR3 loop is CASSLVGAGSETQYF. CDR3 bases: TGTGCCAGCAGCTTAGTAGGGGCCGGATCGGAGACCCAGTACTTC.